The subject of this entry is one T cell receptor beta chain. This entry belongs to a study of cytomegalovirus exposure and HLA in healthy donors. Turning to the study itself: Caucasian-associated ancestry cluster membership applied to around 80% of approximately 400 genotyped donors.

With 60 Vbeta and 13 Jbeta primers, the PCR was carried out. Generated by immunoSEQ multiplex PCR, the TCRdb table keeps only in-frame clones and is missing some. The table lists under 200,000 clones, approximately 77% of them singletons. Trimming took 0 bases from V and 3 from J; bases not matched to a gene: 3. Germline V gene data show CDR1 as SGDLS and CDR2 as YYNGEE. The length of the CDR3 is 15 residues. Input material: PBMCs. The rearrangement joins TRBV9 to TRBJ1-1, with 9 positions matching TRBD1. The TCR sequence derives from a male donor in good health and CMV-seropositive. CDR3 in DNA: TGTGCCAGCAGCGTAGGGGGACAGGGTCACACTGAAGCTTTCTTT. Protein: CASSVGGQGHTEAFF.